This TCR beta chain was documented in a study of human T cells and chemical hapten exposure. Turning to the study itself: How much TCR each sample yielded varied, mostly because pooled library volumes differed slightly.

The CDR3 is 14 residues long. CDR1 SEHNR and CDR2 FQNEAQ come from the germline V gene (reference sequence). Trimming took 3 bases from V and 5 from J, leaving 12 bases between them. Regarding time point: patch test 2, 6 weeks after DPC sensitization. Treatment denoted: therapeutic diphenylcyclopropenone sensitization with weekly scalp DPC. The table lists this clonotype with many counts. The library tagged each cDNA molecule with unique molecular identifiers. TCRdb re-derived calls from the RACE reads in MiXCR, one entry per CDR3 protein. This table holds 330,000 or so distinct CDR3 sequences, roughly 6% found once.

Sequencing used whole blood, obtained in connection with sensitization to the hapten diphenylcyclopropenone (DPC). The clonotype was recovered from a woman younger than 35 with alopecia areata. Some clones in this sample may be carry-over from other donors' samples. The chain has TRBV7-9 and TRBJ2-3, with D hard to call. The CDR3, as DNA: TGTGCCAGCAGCTTTGATAGGGTGGAAGATACGCAGTATTTT. Amino acid sequence: CASSFDRVEDTQYF. Looking up the rest from reference TRBV7-9 and TRBJ2-3 gives the full variable domain: DTGVSQNPRHKITKRGQNVTFRCDPISEHNRLYWYRQTLGQGPEFLTYFQNEAQLEKSRLLSDRFSAERPKGSFSTLEIQRTEQGDSAMYLCASSFDRVEDTQYFGPGTRLTVL.